Presented here are 32 T cell receptor beta chains from one specimen sequenced in a study of T cell responses to AZD1222 COVID-19 vaccine. This table comes from immunoSEQ multiplex PCR, and its TCRdb copy is limited to in-frame clones, with some not included. The table includes some 200,000 clones, roughly nine tenths detected once. Sequencing used peripheral blood, obtained 28 days after the second AZD1222 dose. These receptors were obtained from an adult who received the AZD1222 COVID-19 vaccine.

The rearrangement links TRBV19 to TRBJ2-7; D ambiguous. CDR3 length: 15 amino acids. Germline CDR1 is LNHDA and CDR2 is SQIVND (reference sequence). V was pared by 1 base and J by 3 bases, with 13 bases between. Here the CDR3 reads CASSIVGLPGYEQYF. CDR3 coding DNA: TGTGCCAGTAGTATAGTAGGGCTACCGGGCTACGAGCAGTACTTC.

The gene calls are TRBV30 and TRBJ2-6; D not resolved. Germline assignment: CDR1 GTSNPN and CDR2 SVGIG (reference sequence). CDR3 length equals 13 residues. V dropped 4 bases and J dropped 2 bases, with 6 bases sitting between them. CDR3 loop: CAWKRAGANVLTF. The CDR3 DNA sequence: TGTGCCTGGAAACGGGCTGGGGCCAACGTCCTGACTTTC.

The rearrangement joins TRBV3-1 (or the pseudogene TRBV3-2) to TRBJ2-7; possibly TRBD1 for D (7 bases). Looked up from germline, CDR1 is LGHDT and CDR2 is YNNKEL (reference sequence). This CDR3 comprises 16 residues. The germline V and J ends were trimmed by 1 base and 2 bases, with 15 bases remaining between them. The CDR3 region has the DNA TGTGCCAGCAGCCAAGGGAAAAGCAGGGGGGCCTACGAGCAGTACTTC. Translated: CASSQGKSRGAYEQYF.

This clone was counted once. This chain joins TRBV18 and TRBJ2-1; D unresolved. Germline CDR1 and CDR2: KGHSH and LQKENI. The CDR3 is 11 amino acids. Trimming took 5 bases from V and 7 from J, leaving 6 bases between them. The CDR3 bases are TGTGCCAGCTCAGCGGAGAATGAGCAGTTCTTC. Its translation is CASSAENEQFF.

V usage is TRBV28 and J usage is TRBJ2-3; 8 bases align to TRBD2. The CDR3 length is 15 residues. The junction had 6 bases not matched to a gene; V was cut back by 2 bases and J by 5 bases. Germline CDR1 and CDR2: MDHEN and SYDVKM. As DNA, the CDR3 is TGTGCCAGCAGTTTAAGGGGTCTAGCGGGAGATACGCAGTATTTT. Its translation: CASSLRGLAGDTQYF.

This chain links TRBV28 with TRBJ2-1; D gene ambiguous. Trimming stripped 5 bases from V and 3 bases from J, with 8 bases between. The CDR3 consists of 13 residues. Germline assignment: CDR1 MDHEN and CDR2 SYDVKM. In nucleotides, the CDR3 is TGTGCCAGCAGTCTTGGGCTCTACAATGAGCAGTTCTTC. This sequence encodes CASSLGLYNEQFF. The full variable domain, in which reference TRBV28 and TRBJ2-1 provide the parts outside the CDR3, is DVKVTQSSRYLVKRTGEKVFLECVQDMDHENMFWYRQDPGLGLRLIYFSYDVKMKEKGDIPEGYSVSREKKERFSLILESASTNQTSMYLCASSLGLYNEQFFGPGTRLTVL.

This clone was observed a single time. V and J are TRBV10-3 and TRBJ2-5; tentatively, D is TRBD1 (5 bases). The CDR3 is 19 amino acids. CDR1 and CDR2 (germline): ENHRY, SYGVKD. V was clipped by 0 bases and J by 4 bases, with 24 bases between them. CDR3 DNA: TGTGCCATCAGTGAGTCGACTCTTGGGTTTGTTCAGGGAAGAGAGACCCAGTACTTC. It specifies CAISESTLGFVQGRETQYF.

The gene calls are TRBV11-3 and TRBJ2-1; 9 nucleotides line up with TRBD1. Looked up from germline, CDR1 is SGHNT and CDR2 is YENEEA. The V and J ends lost 5 bases and 3 bases, in that order; junction bases with no gene match: 2. CDR3 length: 14 amino acids. CDR3 region: CASSRGQGYNEQFF. CDR3 sequence (DNA): TGTGCCAGCAGCCGGGGACAGGGCTACAATGAGCAGTTCTTC.

The chain has TRBV5-1 and TRBJ1-1, with TRBD1 as a possible D gene (5 bases). CDR1 is SGHRS and CDR2 is YFSETQ in the germline V gene. Trimming removed 2 bases from V and 3 bases from J, with 8 bases in between. The CDR3 consists of 13 residues. Written as DNA, the CDR3 is TGCGCCAGCAGCTTTGGGGGGGACACTGAAGCTTTCTTT. As protein: CASSFGGDTEAFF.

The chain links TRBV25-1 to TRBJ1-2, with D possibly matching TRBD1 (5 bases). This CDR3 is 14 amino acids long. Germline V CDR1 and CDR2: MGHDK, SYGVNS. The V end was cut by 1 base, the J end by 4 bases, with 10 bases between. The CDR3 region is CASSESGGAYGYTF. The CDR3 nucleotides are TGTGCCAGCAGTGAATCTGGCGGGGCCTATGGCTACACCTTC.

CDR3: CASNTGGEGTQYF. For the CDR3, the DNA is TGTGCCAGCAACACAGGGGGCGAGGGGACCCAGTACTTC. The rearrangement links TRBV9 to TRBJ2-5, with 9 bases fitting TRBD1. CDR3 length: 13 residues. J gave up 7 bases and V 6 bases, and 7 bases lay outside the gene matches. Per the germline V gene, CDR1 is SGDLS and CDR2 is YYNGEE.

This chain links TRBV3-1 (or the pseudogene TRBV3-2) with TRBJ2-7; TRBD2 is a possible D gene (6 bases). This CDR3 is 15 amino acids long. Trimming removed 0 bases at V and 3 bases at J, with 12 bases between. Germline CDR1 is LGHDT and CDR2 is YNNKEL (reference sequence). CDR3 nucleotide sequence: TGTGCCAGCAGCCAAGAAGGAGGGAAAGTCTACGAGCAGTACTTC. Translation: CASSQEGGKVYEQYF.

The V call is TRBV5-8, the J call TRBJ2-7, with TRBD2 matching 14 bases. This CDR3 region has 15 residues. Germline V gene data show CDR1 as SGHTS and CDR2 as YDEGEE. V gave up 4 bases and J gave up 6 bases; unmatched junction bases: 6. CDR3 DNA sequence: TGTGCCAGCAGCCCCCGACTAGCGGGAGGGACCGAGCAGTACTTC. Translating gives CASSPRLAGGTEQYF.

The chain links TRBV27 to TRBJ1-2; D is ambiguous. Germline V lookup: CDR1 MNHEY, CDR2 SMNVEV (reference sequence). This CDR3 is built from 11 residues. Trimming removed 6 bases from V and 4 bases from J, with 6 bases in between. The DNA of the CDR3 is TGTGCCAGCAGCTCAGTCTATGGCTACACCTTC. Its translation is CASSSVYGYTF.

The chain combines TRBV10-3 with TRBJ2-7; the D gene is possibly TRBD2 (7 bases). CDR1 ENHRY and CDR2 SYGVKD come from the germline V gene. Trimming took 3 bases from V and 6 from J, leaving 18 bases between them. The CDR3 runs 15 residues. CDR3 sequence: CAISETWGGGREQYF. The DNA for the CDR3 is TGTGCCATCAGTGAAACTTGGGGGGGCGGTCGCGAGCAGTACTTC.

The chain uses TRBV28 and TRBJ2-7; D might be TRBD2 (7 bases). Germline V lookup: CDR1 MDHEN, CDR2 SYDVKM. Between the trimmed V and J ends, which lost 3 bases and 2 bases, there was a span of 17 bases. The CDR3 contains 16 residues. As DNA, the CDR3 is TGTGCCAGCAGTTTCCCGGGGGGCGGAGGGGCCTACGAGCAGTACTTC. Protein product: CASSFPGGGGAYEQYF.

The rearrangement uses TRBV18 and TRBJ1-4; no clear D. The CDR3 loop spans 17 amino acids. The ends were cut back, 0 bases at V and 0 bases at J, with 11 bases in the middle. The germline V gene encodes CDR1 KGHSH and CDR2 LQKENI. This CDR3 reads CASSPPGSVATNEKLFF. The CDR3 bases are TGTGCCAGCTCACCACCGGGTTCAGTTGCAACTAATGAAAAACTGTTTTTT. Filled out from reference TRBV18 and TRBJ1-4, the complete variable domain reads NAGVMQNPRHLVRRRGQEARLRCSPMKGHSHVYWYRQLPEEGLKFMVYLQKENIIDESGMPKERFSAEFPKEGPSILRIQQVVRGDSAAYFCASSPPGSVATNEKLFFGSGTQLSVL.

The chain has TRBV19 and TRBJ2-7; no reliable D call. The CDR3 loop spans 13 amino acids. The V gene lost 0 bases and the J gene lost 6 bases, with 9 bases spanning the gap. Per the germline V gene, CDR1 is LNHDA and CDR2 is SQIVND (reference sequence). The CDR3 bases are TGTGCCAGTAGTATAGACCTTTCCGGCGAGCAGTACTTC. Protein product: CASSIDLSGEQYF.

The rearrangement links TRBV3-1 (or the pseudogene TRBV3-2) to TRBJ2-1, with D hard to call. Germline V lookup: CDR1 LGHDT, CDR2 YNNKEL (reference sequence). V was trimmed by 1 base and J by 5 bases, leaving 12 bases between them. The CDR3 is 15 amino acids. The CDR3 DNA follows: TGTGCCAGCAGCCAAGCTGGCTTGGCGCACAATGAGCAGTTCTTC. It codes for CASSQAGLAHNEQFF.

The chain employs TRBV2 and TRBJ1-1; D remains ambiguous. This CDR3 spans 13 amino acids. The germline V gene has CDR1 SNHLY and CDR2 FYNNEI. V was clipped by 3 bases and J by 4 bases, with 9 bases between them. CDR3 sequence (DNA): TGTGCCAGCAGTGATATCGCCGGCACTGAAGCTTTCTTT. Protein: CASSDIAGTEAFF.

The CDR3 DNA sequence: TGTGCCAGCAGTCGCGACTGGGGAGCGGGACAAGAAAGGGAGCTGTTTTTT. Its protein is CASSRDWGAGQERELFF. This sequence joins TRBV6-6 and TRBJ2-2; the D gene is possibly TRBD2 (7 bases). The V gene's germline CDR1 is MNHNY and CDR2 SVGAGI (reference sequence). Trimming took 5 bases from V and 9 from J, leaving 25 bases between them. This CDR3 is 17 amino acids long.

The gene calls are TRBV7-9 and TRBJ1-3; TRBD1 might be the D (5 bases). V lost 5 bases to trimming and J lost 9 bases, with 17 bases between them. Germline lookup yields CDR1 SEHNR and CDR2 FQNEAQ (reference sequence). CDR3 length: 14 amino acids. The CDR3 is CASSPGLAEGTIYF. The CDR3 nucleotides are TGTGCCAGCAGCCCGGGACTTGCTGAGGGCACCATATATTTT.

This clone was counted a single time. This chain joins TRBV6-5 and TRBJ2-1; 11 nucleotides match TRBD2. V was clipped by 6 bases and J by 9 bases; unmatched bases: 7. The CDR3 has 14 residues. Germline CDR1 is MNHEY and CDR2 is SVGAGI. The CDR3 here is CASSGGGLAGEQFF. CDR3 DNA sequence: TGTGCCAGCAGCGGAGGAGGACTAGCGGGTGAGCAGTTCTTC.

This chain joins TRBV5-6 and TRBJ2-3; D unresolved. The CDR3 consists of 13 residues. Trimming cost V 0 bases and J 0 bases, with 2 bases left between them. Per the germline V gene, CDR1 is SGHDT and CDR2 is YYEEEE. CDR3 loop: CASSLGSTDTQYF. CDR3 coding DNA: TGTGCCAGCAGCTTGGGCAGCACAGATACGCAGTATTTT.

In DNA, the CDR3 is TGTGCCAGTAGTATAGGAAGGGGGAAGAACACTGAAGCTTTCTTT. The encoded protein is CASSIGRGKNTEAFF. The V call is TRBV19, the J call TRBJ1-1; tentatively, D is TRBD1 (6 bases). Germline CDR1 LNHDA, CDR2 SQIVND (reference sequence). V was shortened by 1 base and J by 1 base, with 10 bases between the two germline ends. This CDR3 spans 15 amino acids.

This clone was found once. V usage is TRBV10-1 and J usage is TRBJ2-3; 7 positions agree with TRBD1. V shed 8 bases, J shed 3 bases, and the junction held 8 bases outside the gene matches. Germline V CDR1 and CDR2: WNHNN, SYGVQD (reference sequence). This CDR3 is 14 amino acids long. The CDR3 bases are TGCGCCAGCCGACCCGGGACAGCTACAGATACGCAGTATTTT. Amino acids: CASRPGTATDTQYF.

The V gene is TRBV19, the J gene TRBJ1-3; D is uncertain. CDR1 is LNHDA and CDR2 is SQIVND in the germline V gene (reference sequence). This CDR3 is built from 14 residues. Trimming removed 6 bases from V and 2 bases from J, with 11 bases in between. CDR3 DNA sequence: TGTGCCAGTAGAAAGGACGGAGCTGGAAACACCATATATTTT. Its translation: CASRKDGAGNTIYF.

The chain joins TRBV7-9 to TRBJ2-7; D uncertain. Per germline, CDR1 SEHNR and CDR2 FQNEAQ (reference sequence). The CDR3 has 11 residues. The V end lost 5 bases, the J end lost 1 base, and 3 bases lay between the germline ends. CDR3 in DNA: TGTGCCAGCAGCCGATCCTACGAGCAGTACTTC. As protein: CASSRSYEQYF.

The chain has TRBV29-1 and TRBJ2-1, with 9 bases lining up with TRBD1. The germline V gene has CDR1 SQVTM and CDR2 ANQGSEA. This CDR3 is 14 amino acids long. With 5 bases clipped from V and 6 bases from J, the junction kept 8 bases outside the gene matches. The CDR3 reads CSVILGTGPNEQFF. The CDR3 DNA follows: TGCAGCGTTATCCTCGGGACAGGGCCCAATGAGCAGTTCTTC.

This sequence joins TRBV5-1 and TRBJ2-1; 10 bases line up with TRBD1. CDR3 length: 15 residues. Trimming at V came to 4 bases and at J to 8 bases, leaving 9 bases not matched to a gene. Germline lookup yields CDR1 SGHRS and CDR2 YFSETQ. CDR3 loop: CASSPRDRGADEQFF. In DNA, the CDR3 is TGCGCCAGCAGCCCCCGGGACAGGGGAGCCGATGAGCAGTTCTTC.

The chain uses TRBV5-5 and TRBJ2-3, with D perhaps matching TRBD1 (5 bases). Germline V gene sequence: CDR1 SGHKS, CDR2 YYEKEE (reference sequence). This CDR3 is built from 13 residues. Trimming took off 7 bases at V and 3 bases at J, with 12 bases between the two ends. This CDR3 is CASLLKGTDTQYF. In DNA, the CDR3 is TGTGCCAGCCTATTGAAGGGGACAGATACGCAGTATTTT.

As regards this clone: At one boundary the junction diverges from the germline segment, which might be a read error. The chain links TRBV28 to TRBJ2-3; TRBD2 matches at 10 bases. In germline, CDR1 is MDHEN, CDR2 SYDVKM. This CDR3 is built from 13 residues. DNA for the CDR3: TGTGCCAGCAGTCCCCGCGGGGCTAGCGGGGGCCTTTTT. This encodes CASSPRGASGGLF.